The present TCR beta chain was sequenced within a study of blood T cells in healthy people across ages. The overall study: Per two T cells, about one barcoded beta molecule was captured through template switching.

General study points: More naive CD4+ cells and higher diversity were found in long-lived than in aged donors.

This clonotype showed up just a few times. The antigen is not known. PBMCs were isolated at a quantity of at least 7 million per sample. The amount of total RNA extracted per sample was at least 5 micrograms. A J-beta primer mix and a sample-barcoded 5' primer were used in a second PCR of roughly 7 to 12 cycles. In TCRdb, the 5' RACE reads were re-called with MiXCR into one record per CDR3 protein. The data show more than 550,000 distinct CDR3 sequences, 20% to 25% seen once. The source material was blood. This TCR derives from a man between 65 and 85 years old in good health.

Here the CDR3 reads CASSPLMTVISYGYTF. The CDR3 nucleotides are TGTGCCAGCAGCCCCCTCATGACAGTAATCAGCTATGGCTACACCTTC. J is TRBJ1-2 and V is TRBV7-2; maybe TRBD1 (5 bases). The germline V gene has CDR1 SGHTA and CDR2 FQGNSA. The V end lost 5 bases, the J end lost 4 bases, and 20 bases lay between the germline ends. The CDR3 is 16 amino acids.